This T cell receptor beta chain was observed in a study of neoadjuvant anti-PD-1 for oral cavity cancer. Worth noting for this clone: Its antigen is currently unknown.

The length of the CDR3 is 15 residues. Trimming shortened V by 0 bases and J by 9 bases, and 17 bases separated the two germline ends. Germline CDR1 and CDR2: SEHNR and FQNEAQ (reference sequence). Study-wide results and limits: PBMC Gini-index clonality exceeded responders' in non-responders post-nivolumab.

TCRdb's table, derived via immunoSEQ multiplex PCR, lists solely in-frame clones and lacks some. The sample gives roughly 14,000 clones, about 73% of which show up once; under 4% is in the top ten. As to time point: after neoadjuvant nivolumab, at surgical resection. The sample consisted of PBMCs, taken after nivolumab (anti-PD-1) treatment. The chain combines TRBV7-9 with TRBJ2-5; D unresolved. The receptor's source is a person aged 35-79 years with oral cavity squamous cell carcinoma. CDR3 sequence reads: CASSLAEGRSKAQYF. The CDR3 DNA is TGTGCCAGCAGCTTAGCCGAAGGACGGTCCAAGGCCCAGTACTTC.